The rows below give T cell receptor beta chains drawn from one sample of a study of T-cell reconstitution after alpha-beta-depleted transplantation in children. TCRdb fed the PCR reads into MiXCR, producing one record per CDR3 protein. The repertoire holds 60,000 to 70,000 distinct CDR3 sequences, with approximately 5% as singletons. The sequencing here drew on PBMCs, mostly from graft donor cells, taken 180 days after TCRalphabeta/CD19-depleted stem cell transplant. The receptor source for this set is a boy less than two years old who had a stem cell transplant for acute myeloid leukemia, so the T cells may come from the graft donor. CDR3s leave out the opening cysteine and the closing phenylalanine or tryptophan.

CDR3	V	J
ASSFLGTENEKLF	TRBV27	TRBJ1-4
ASSFPPIDPVPYEQF	TRBV12-3/TRBV12-4	TRBJ2-1
ASSLGAGGARFLDYGYT	TRBV7-2	TRBJ1-2
SVSGTSGGPTDTQY	TRBV29-1	TRBJ2-3
ASSSLPRGEGMNTEAF	TRBV18	TRBJ1-1
ASSLTGEQPQH	TRBV6-5	TRBJ1-5
SVRTGRTGELF	TRBV29-1	TRBJ2-2
ASSFAPGTVTSGANVLT	TRBV28	TRBJ2-6
ASRRGYSNQPQH	TRBV12-3/TRBV12-4	TRBJ1-5
ASNPSGGTGELF	TRBV5-1	TRBJ2-2
ASSQGQWGPPLH	TRBV4-1	TRBJ1-6
AGAGQNNQPQH	TRBV6-1	TRBJ1-5
ASSSGLGSPLH	TRBV6-6	TRBJ1-6
ASTPGAGTETQY	TRBV5-1	TRBJ2-5
SARGTSGGTGELF	TRBV20-1	TRBJ2-2
ASSYWTGGPYEQY	TRBV6-5	TRBJ2-7
ASSETMLSGNTIY	TRBV2	TRBJ1-3
ASSRDHNEQF	TRBV18	TRBJ2-1
ASRLTGRDGELF	TRBV12-3/TRBV12-4	TRBJ2-2
ASSSNPRWGSYNEQF	TRBV9	TRBJ2-1
ASIPRGSLNQPQH	TRBV21-1	TRBJ1-5
ASGIQGGVSDSPLH	TRBV12-3/TRBV12-4	TRBJ1-6
ASSGDSSETQY	TRBV2	TRBJ2-5
ASSLIGGGPGSGANVLT	TRBV28	TRBJ2-6
ASSSGLEVGDTQY	TRBV7-9	TRBJ2-3
SARRLAGAWIKETQY	TRBV20-1	TRBJ2-5
ASSPVTGGSETQY	TRBV5-4	TRBJ2-5
ASSPGLVNSPLH	TRBV5-4	TRBJ1-6
ASSSRQGGGSGANVLT	TRBV11-2	TRBJ2-6
ASSPTGGRQNEQF	TRBV12-3/TRBV12-4	TRBJ2-1
ASSSGQGRGQPQH	TRBV12-3/TRBV12-4	TRBJ1-5
ARAGAPPYEQY	TRBV12-3/TRBV12-4	TRBJ2-7
SALDYQETQY	TRBV20-1	TRBJ2-5
SASWALAGVTRETQY	TRBV29-1	TRBJ2-5
AFSPGTGGDWEESYT	TRBV12-3/TRBV12-4	TRBJ1-2
SVAKGKNYGYT	TRBV29-1	TRBJ1-2
ASSLSGGTSPDTQY	TRBV7-3	TRBJ2-3
SASLAGTETQY	TRBV20-1	TRBJ2-5